This T cell receptor beta chain was identified in a study of shared clonotypes between healthy human individuals. Regarding this clone: What it binds is not known. The sample has other DNA sequences that encode this CDR3 too.

Method: immunoSEQ multiplex PCR; TCRdb's copy keeps in-frame clones and lacks some. The data contain 2 million to 2.5 million clones, more than 90% of them singletons. Study results and caveats: Unshared clonotypes carried lower generation probabilities than those common to all four donors.

This clonotype was obtained from a man aged 18 to 30 in good health. Sequencing used naive CD4+ T cells sorted from blood. As to subset: CD45RA+ positively selected.

The CDR3 sequence is CAISATSNEQFF. CDR3 sequence (DNA): TGTGCCATCAGTGCTACGTCCAATGAGCAGTTCTTC. The chain joins TRBV10-3 to TRBJ2-1; D uncertain. V was trimmed by 4 bases and J by 6 bases, leaving 7 bases between them. The germline CDR1 and CDR2 sequences are ENHRY and SYGVKD. This CDR3 is 12 amino acids long.